This entry lists 24 T cell receptor beta chains sequenced from one sample in a study of blood T cell repertoires in COVID-19. Some clones are missing from TCRdb's copy, which holds only in-frame ones; the method was immunoSEQ multiplex PCR. The sample yields roughly 99,000 clones, around four fifths seen once. Sequences were obtained from peripheral blood. The receptors shown here come from a man aged 70 or older with acute or convalescent COVID-19.

J is TRBJ2-1 and V is TRBV19, with 7 bases matching TRBD1. The trim removed 6 bases at V and 6 bases at J, leaving 2 bases unmatched. CDR1 is LNHDA and CDR2 is SQIVND in the germline V gene (reference sequence). The CDR3 has 12 residues. CDR3 nucleotide sequence: TGTGCCAGTAGCGACAGGGCCAATGAGCAGTTCTTC. Protein product: CASSDRANEQFF.

This clone was picked up a small number of times. The chain links TRBV2 to TRBJ1-1, with D hard to call. Per germline, CDR1 SNHLY and CDR2 FYNNEI. CDR3 length: 14 amino acids. Trimming removed 2 bases at V and 1 base at J, with 8 bases between. This chain's CDR3 is CASSESFRNTEAFF. CDR3 sequence (DNA): TGTGCCAGCAGTGAATCCTTCAGGAACACTGAAGCTTTCTTT. The entire variable domain, with the rest obtained from reference TRBV2 and TRBJ1-1, is as follows: EPEVTQTPSHQVTQMGQEVILRCVPISNHLYFYWYRQILGQKVEFLVSFYNNEISEKSEIFDDQFSVERPDGSNFTLKIRSTKLEDSAMYFCASSESFRNTEAFFGQGTRLTVV.

The V and J genes are TRBV5-8 and TRBJ1-5, with 12 nucleotides matching TRBD1. The trim removed 3 bases at V and 4 bases at J, leaving 5 bases unmatched. This CDR3 region has 16 residues. The germline CDR1 and CDR2 sequences are SGHTS and YDEGEE. CDR3 sequence (DNA): TGTGCCAGCAGCTGGGGGGACAGGGGGCCGAATCAGCCCCAGCATTTT. It is translated as CASSWGDRGPNQPQHF.

This clone was observed a single time. The rearrangement joins TRBV3-1 (or the pseudogene TRBV3-2) to TRBJ2-1, with TRBD2 as a possible D gene (6 bases). The CDR3 sequence is 16 residues long. Germline V lookup: CDR1 LGHDT, CDR2 YNNKEL (reference sequence). V was shortened by 6 bases and J by 6 bases, with 21 bases between the two germline ends. The CDR3 sequence is CASSHDGTFLGNEQFF. CDR3 sequence (DNA): TGTGCCAGCAGTCACGACGGGACTTTCCTAGGCAATGAGCAGTTCTTC.

The chain combines TRBV11-2 with TRBJ2-2, with D tentatively TRBD1 (5 bases). CDR3 length equals 13 residues. Germline CDR1 SGHAT, CDR2 FQNNGV. V shed 3 bases and J shed 6 bases, with 8 bases lying between them. The CDR3 bases are TGTGCCAGCAGCTTTCAGGGTGCCGGGGAGCTGTTTTTT. Translated, it gives CASSFQGAGELFF.

This clone was seen just once. The V call is TRBV5-1, the J call TRBJ1-5, with 9 bases lining up with TRBD1. The CDR3 consists of 13 residues. V was clipped by 4 bases and J by 6 bases; unmatched bases: 2. The germline CDR1 and CDR2 sequences are SGHRS and YFSETQ. The CDR3 nucleotides read TGCGCCAGCAGCCCACAGGGGGCTCAGCCCCAGCATTTT. Translation gives CASSPQGAQPQHF.

The CDR3 spells CASSVGGSMNTEAFF. The CDR3, as DNA: TGTGCCAGCAGCGTAGGAGGAAGCATGAACACTGAAGCTTTCTTT. This rearrangement joins TRBV9 to TRBJ1-1; D is uncertain. Germline CDR1 reads SGDLS; CDR2 reads YYNGEE. Trimming left V 0 bases short and J 0 bases short, with 9 bases between. This CDR3 region has 15 residues.

The V and J genes are TRBV3-1 (or the pseudogene TRBV3-2) and TRBJ2-2, with a tentative D call TRBD1 (6 bases). The ends were cut back, 5 bases at V and 6 bases at J, with 19 bases in the middle. Germline V gene lookup returns CDR1 LGHDT and CDR2 YNNKEL (reference sequence). The CDR3 sequence is 16 residues long. This chain's CDR3 is CASSERQGIHAGELFF. The CDR3, as DNA: TGTGCCAGCAGCGAAAGGCAGGGGATCCACGCCGGGGAGCTGTTTTTT.

DNA for the CDR3: TGCAGCGGGGGTTTAGCGGGGGCCTACGAGCAGTACTTC. This translates into CSGGLAGAYEQYF. The rearrangement joins TRBV29-1 to TRBJ2-7, with TRBD2 matching 9 bases. Germline CDR1 SQVTM, CDR2 ANQGSEA. The length of the CDR3 is 13 residues. The trim removed 7 bases at V and 2 bases at J, leaving 6 bases unmatched.

This clone was recorded only once. The V gene is TRBV4-3, the J gene TRBJ1-3; D might be TRBD1 (6 bases). From germline, CDR1 is LGHNA and CDR2 YSLEER. Between the trimmed V and J ends, which lost 1 base and 4 bases, there was a span of 14 bases. The CDR3 length is 16 residues. CDR3 sequence: CASSQVLAGAGNTIYF. CDR3 nucleotides: TGCGCCAGCAGCCAAGTTTTGGCAGGGGCCGGAAACACCATATATTTT.

The chain couples TRBV3-1 (or the pseudogene TRBV3-2) to TRBJ1-3; D remains ambiguous. The ends were cut back, 1 base at V and 0 bases at J, with 4 bases in the middle. There are 14 residues in the CDR3. The germline V gene has CDR1 LGHDT and CDR2 YNNKEL (reference sequence). The DNA for the CDR3 is TGTGCCAGCAGCCAAGGGCACTCTGGAAACACCATATATTTT. Translated, it gives CASSQGHSGNTIYF.

In DNA, the CDR3 is TGTGCCAGCAGGACTACTACCGAAGCTTTCTTT. It translates to CASRTTTEAFF. The V call is TRBV6-5, the J call TRBJ1-1, with no clear D. Germline V lookup: CDR1 MNHEY, CDR2 SVGAGI. The CDR3 length is 11 residues. Trimming took off 6 bases at V and 8 bases at J, with 10 bases between the two ends.

The V gene is TRBV3-1 (or the pseudogene TRBV3-2), the J gene TRBJ2-2; D unclear. Trimming took 3 bases from V and 1 from J, leaving 9 bases between them. Germline V gene sequence: CDR1 LGHDT, CDR2 YNNKEL (reference sequence). The CDR3 consists of 15 residues. The CDR3 region is CASSQRPLNTGELFF. In nucleotides, the CDR3 is TGTGCCAGCAGCCAGAGGCCTTTGAACACCGGGGAGCTGTTTTTT.

V and J are TRBV10-3 and TRBJ2-1; 7 positions agree with TRBD2. CDR1 and CDR2 (germline): ENHRY, SYGVKD. CDR3 size: 16 residues. The V segment lost 0 bases and the J segment 10 bases; nucleotides outside the gene matches: 12. The CDR3 bases are TGTGCCATCAGTGAGTCTCCCGGGACTACGGTCCGGGAGCAGTTCTTC. As protein: CAISESPGTTVREQFF.

This clone has only a few counts. The V and J genes are TRBV5-1 and TRBJ2-5; D is undetermined. This CDR3 has 13 residues. V lost 1 base to trimming and J lost 2 bases, with 6 bases between them. Per germline, CDR1 SGHRS and CDR2 YFSETQ. The CDR3 is CASSLLLQETQYF. The CDR3 DNA reads TGCGCCAGCAGCTTGTTACTACAAGAGACCCAGTACTTC.

This chain uses TRBV6-5 with TRBJ1-2; 8 bases fit TRBD1. V was pared by 6 bases and J by 7 bases, with 7 bases of the junction left unmatched. The CDR3 is 13 amino acids. The germline CDR1 and CDR2 sequences are MNHEY and SVGAGI. The CDR3 is CASRFQGAPGYTF. DNA for the CDR3: TGTGCCAGCAGATTCCAGGGGGCGCCTGGCTACACCTTC.

This clone turned up a few times. The rearrangement links TRBV19 to TRBJ1-4; D call uncertain. Trimming cost V 4 bases and J 8 bases, with 8 bases left between them. CDR1 and CDR2 from the germline V gene are LNHDA and SQIVND (reference sequence). CDR3 length: 12 residues. The CDR3, as DNA: TGTGCCAGTAGTACTCAAGCGGAAAAACTGTTTTTT. It yields the protein CASSTQAEKLFF. The complete variable domain, with remaining parts taken from reference TRBV19 and TRBJ1-4, reads DGGITQSPKYLFRKEGQNVTLSCEQNLNHDAMYWYRQDPGQGLRLIYYSQIVNDFQKGDIAEGYSVSREKKESFPLTVTSAQKNPTAFYLCASSTQAEKLFFGSGTQLSVL.

The chain uses TRBV6-5 and TRBJ2-1, with D possibly matching TRBD2 (7 bases). CDR3 length equals 13 residues. Deletions cut 0 bases from V and 12 bases from J, with 12 bases between. Germline V gene data show CDR1 as MNHEY and CDR2 as SVGAGI. CDR3: CASSYSAGAGQFF. The DNA for the CDR3 is TGTGCCAGCAGTTACTCGGCGGGGGCGGGGCAGTTCTTC.

The chain couples TRBV18 to TRBJ2-1, with 9 nucleotides matching TRBD1. The CDR3 runs to 15 residues. Trimming at V came to 6 bases and at J to 6 bases, leaving 9 bases not matched to a gene. Germline V CDR1 and CDR2: KGHSH, LQKENI. CDR3 bases: TGTGCCAGCTCCCCCGGGACAGGGCCCTCCAATGAGCAGTTCTTC. Its protein product is CASSPGTGPSNEQFF. The variable domain in full, completed from reference TRBV18 and TRBJ2-1, reads NAGVMQNPRHLVRRRGQEARLRCSPMKGHSHVYWYRQLPEEGLKFMVYLQKENIIDESGMPKERFSAEFPKEGPSILRIQQVVRGDSAAYFCASSPGTGPSNEQFFGPGTRLTVL.

This clone has just one count. The chain carries TRBV7-2 and TRBJ2-1, with D possibly TRBD1 on 5 matching bases. The CDR3 contains 12 residues. Trimming left V 1 base short and J 10 bases short, with 8 bases between. The V gene's germline CDR1 is SGHTA and CDR2 FQGNSA. This chain's CDR3 is CASSLDRREQFF. In DNA form, the CDR3 reads TGTGCCAGCAGCTTAGACAGGCGAGAGCAGTTCTTC.

The chain employs TRBV27 and TRBJ2-5; D unclear. This CDR3 is 13 amino acids long. V lost 5 bases, J lost 1 base, and 8 bases lay in between. Per the germline V gene, CDR1 is MNHEY and CDR2 is SMNVEV (reference sequence). The CDR3 nucleotides are TGTGCCAGCAGTACTCAACTCCAAGAGACCCAGTACTTC. Translation: CASSTQLQETQYF.

V and J are TRBV19 and TRBJ1-3, with D maybe TRBD1 (6 bases). The V gene's germline CDR1 is LNHDA and CDR2 SQIVND (reference sequence). This CDR3 contains 15 residues. V was clipped by 6 bases and J by 0 bases, with 12 bases between them. CDR3 in amino acids: CASRDSSLSGNTIYF. The CDR3 region has the DNA TGTGCCAGTAGGGACAGCTCTCTCTCTGGAAACACCATATATTTT.

The chain carries TRBV5-4 and TRBJ2-3; 8 bases map to TRBD2. The V and J ends lost 1 base and 4 bases, in that order; junction bases with no gene match: 5. Germline V gene data show CDR1 as SGHNT and CDR2 as YYREEE (reference sequence). The CDR3 is 15 amino acids. CDR3 DNA: TGTGCCAGCAGCTTGTGGCGGGGGGACTCAGATACGCAGTATTTT. This encodes CASSLWRGDSDTQYF.

V and J are TRBV19 and TRBJ1-5; TRBD1 agrees at 10 bases. The germline V gene encodes CDR1 LNHDA and CDR2 SQIVND (reference sequence). V trimming: 4 bases; J trimming: 1 base; junction bases outside the gene matches: 4. The CDR3 totals 16 residues. CDR3 sequence (DNA): TGTGCCAGTAGTAGACCGACAGGGGGCAGCAATCAGCCCCAGCATTTT. It translates to CASSRPTGGSNQPQHF.